This TCR beta chain was documented in a study of shared clonotypes between healthy human individuals. Findings and caveats of the study: Sequencing depth was expected to affect clonotype sharing among donors. Generation probabilities of non-shared clonotypes were lower (relative to those shared by all four donors).

CD4+ cells were split into CD45RA+ naive and CD45RA-negative memory subsets. Measured with immunoSEQ multiplex PCR; TCRdb has only the in-frame clones, and not every one. The sample includes a few million clones, over 85% seen only once; the top ten take about 0.39%. This CDR3 is 16 amino acids long. V lost 5 bases and J lost 5; bases outside the gene matches: 7. Germline V lookup: CDR1 SEHNR, CDR2 FQNEAQ (reference sequence). About this clone: No antigen is known for it.

The sample was naive CD4+ T cells from PBMCs. The subset was: CD45RA+ positively selected. The sequence was collected from a man aged 18 to 29 in good health. Some clones in this sample may be carry-over from other donors' samples. V usage is TRBV7-9 and J usage is TRBJ2-1, with 12 bases that match TRBD2. The CDR3 loop reads CASSPPGLAGHNEQFF. CDR3 nucleotide sequence: TGTGCCAGCAGCCCGCCGGGACTAGCGGGCCACAATGAGCAGTTCTTC.